Listed here are 12 T cell receptor beta chains from one sample, sequenced in a study of T cells in Graves' hyperthyroidism and ophthalmopathy. TCR beta CDR3 sequences were amplified from RNA transcripts. First-round RT-PCR targeting the TCR CDR3 was performed with the HTBI primer set. TCRdb re-derived calls from the multiplex PCR reads in MiXCR, one entry per CDR3 protein. The data contain approximately 300,000 distinct CDR3 sequences, around a fifth of them singletons. Sequencing used blood. The receptors were sampled from a middle-aged man with Graves' ophthalmopathy.

The rearrangement joins TRBV11-1 to TRBJ2-1, with 12 bases identical to TRBD2. The germline gives CDR1 SGHAT, CDR2 FQDESV (reference sequence). Trimming took 5 bases from V and 6 from J; bases not matched to a gene: 8. The CDR3 is made up of 16 amino acids. The CDR3 DNA follows: TGTGCCAGCAGCCCCGCCCTAGCGGGAGGGTGCAATGAGCAGTTCTTC. Translation: CASSPALAGGCNEQFF.

A few counts support this clonotype. The V call is TRBV27, the J call TRBJ2-2; weak D call: TRBD1 (5 bases). CDR3 length equals 15 residues. Per the germline V gene, CDR1 is MNHEY and CDR2 is SMNVEV (reference sequence). Deletions cut 5 bases from V and 1 base from J, with 11 bases between. CDR3 sequence reads: CASSPGIGNTGELFF. The CDR3 DNA sequence: TGTGCCAGCAGTCCAGGGATCGGGAACACCGGGGAGCTGTTTTTT.

The genes are TRBV5-1 and TRBJ2-7; D remains ambiguous. Germline V lookup: CDR1 SGHRS, CDR2 YFSETQ. Trimming removed 5 bases from V and 1 base from J, with 13 bases in between. The CDR3 runs to 14 residues. CDR3 residues: CASSTSDTSYEQYF. The CDR3 nucleotides read TGCGCCAGCAGTACATCCGATACTTCCTACGAGCAGTACTTC.

In this sample, this clonotype turned up many times. The genes are TRBV12-3 or TRBV12-4 and TRBJ2-6; TRBD2 might be the D (5 bases). CDR3 size: 18 residues. Deletions cut 4 bases from V and 0 bases from J, with 16 bases between. As DNA, the CDR3 is TGTGCCAGCAGTTCAGGAGGCCGAATCCCCTCTGGGGCCAACGTCCTGACTTTC. Translating it yields CASSSGGRIPSGANVLTF.

This clonotype came up a few times. The V call is TRBV20-1, the J call TRBJ2-3; D is undetermined. The CDR3 extends over 16 amino acids. CDR1 and CDR2 (germline): DFQATT, SNEGSKA (reference sequence). V was trimmed by 6 bases and J by 0 bases, leaving 19 bases between them. CDR3 coding DNA: TGCAGTGCCCCTAAACGGCTGTCGACTAGCACAGATACGCAGTATTTT. It encodes CSAPKRLSTSTDTQYF.

This clonotype was seen at least ten times. The CDR3 nucleotides are TGTGCCAGCAGCCTCTGGACAGGAGGAGATACGCAGTATTTT. Translating it yields CASSLWTGGDTQYF. The chain joins TRBV7-9 to TRBJ2-3; the match to TRBD1 covers 7 bases. V gave up 5 bases and J gave up 5 bases; unmatched junction bases: 7. The V gene's germline CDR1 is SEHNR and CDR2 FQNEAQ (reference sequence). The CDR3 length is 14 residues.

This clonotype was detected many times. V and J are TRBV6-1 and TRBJ1-2; D unclear. This CDR3 comprises 14 residues. Germline loops: CDR1 MNHNS, CDR2 SASEGT. Trimming removed 5 bases at V and 4 bases at J, with 14 bases between. The CDR3 nucleotides read TGTGCCAGCAGTCGGAAAGGCTGGGGCTATGGCTACACCTTC. This translates into CASSRKGWGYGYTF.

This clonotype has only a few counts. The V call is TRBV6-1, the J call TRBJ1-2; D may be TRBD1 (6 bases). Germline V gene sequence: CDR1 MNHNS, CDR2 SASEGT. V dropped 6 bases and J dropped 5 bases, with 10 bases sitting between them. The length of the CDR3 is 12 residues. The CDR3 region is CASSPGTYGYTF. CDR3 coding DNA: TGTGCCAGCAGCCCCGGGACATATGGCTACACCTTC.

This clonotype was counted between two and nine times. This chain links TRBV29-1 with TRBJ1-2; TRBD1 is a possible D gene (6 bases). With 2 bases removed from V and 7 bases from J, the gap between germline ends came to 8 bases. The CDR3 loop spans 11 amino acids. Per the germline V gene, CDR1 is SQVTM and CDR2 is ANQGSEA. The CDR3 sequence: CSVEQGPGYTF. The CDR3 bases are TGCAGCGTTGAACAGGGGCCTGGCTACACCTTC.

This clonotype was seen just once. This clone may be a read error of a much larger clone one base away. The V call is TRBV2, the J call TRBJ2-1; D gene unclear. The CDR3 is 11 residues long. CDR1 SNHLY and CDR2 FYNNEI come from the germline V gene. The CDR3 region has the DNA TGTCCCAGCAGTTATTACAATGAGCAGTTCTTC. This gives the protein CPSSYYNEQFF.

This clonotype was counted ten times or more. The V gene is TRBV12-3 or TRBV12-4, the J gene TRBJ1-1, with 8 bases fitting TRBD1. CDR3 size: 14 residues. Trimming at V came to 5 bases and at J to 5 bases, leaving 7 bases not matched to a gene. CDR3 sequence (DNA): TGTGCCAGCAGTAAGGACAGGGTAAGGACTGAAGCTTTCTTT. Protein: CASSKDRVRTEAFF.

Turning to this clonotype: A much larger clone differs by one base, so this may be a read error. The rearrangement joins TRBV28 to TRBJ1-1; D gene unclear. Trimming cost V 5 bases and J 4 bases, with 14 bases left between them. CDR1 MDHEN and CDR2 SYDVKM come from the germline V gene. This CDR3 is built from 14 residues. CDR3 nucleotide sequence: TGTGCCAGCAGTCCGACAATAACAAGCACTGAAGCTTTCTTT. It encodes CASSPTITSTEAFF.